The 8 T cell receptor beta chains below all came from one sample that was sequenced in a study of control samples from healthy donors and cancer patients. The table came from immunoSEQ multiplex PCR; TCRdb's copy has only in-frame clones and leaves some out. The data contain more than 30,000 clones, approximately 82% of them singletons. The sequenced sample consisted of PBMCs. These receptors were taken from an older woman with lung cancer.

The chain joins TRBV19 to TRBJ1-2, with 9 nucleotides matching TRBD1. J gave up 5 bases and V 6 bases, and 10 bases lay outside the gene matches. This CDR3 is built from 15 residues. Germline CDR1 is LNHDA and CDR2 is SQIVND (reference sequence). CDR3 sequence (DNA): TGTGCCAGTAGGGATGAAAACAGGGGGCAATATGGCTACACCTTC. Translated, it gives CASRDENRGQYGYTF.

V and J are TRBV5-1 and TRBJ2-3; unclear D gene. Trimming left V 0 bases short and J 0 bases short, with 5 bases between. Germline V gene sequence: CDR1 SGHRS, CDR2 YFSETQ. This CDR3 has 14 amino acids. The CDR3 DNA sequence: TGCGCCAGCAGCTTGGCCGAGAGCACAGATACGCAGTATTTT. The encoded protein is CASSLAESTDTQYF.

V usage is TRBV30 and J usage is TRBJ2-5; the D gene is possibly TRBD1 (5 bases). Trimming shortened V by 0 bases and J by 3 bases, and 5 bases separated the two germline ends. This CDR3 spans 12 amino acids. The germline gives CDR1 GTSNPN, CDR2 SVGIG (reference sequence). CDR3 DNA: TGTGCCTGGAGTGTGACAGAAGAGACCCAGTACTTC. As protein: CAWSVTEETQYF. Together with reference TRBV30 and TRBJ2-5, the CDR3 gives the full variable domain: SQTIHQWPATLVQPVGSPLSLECTVEGTSNPNLYWYRQAAGRGLQLLFYSVGIGQISSEVPQNLSASRPQDRQFILSSKKLLLSDSGFYLCAWSVTEETQYFGPGTRLLVL.

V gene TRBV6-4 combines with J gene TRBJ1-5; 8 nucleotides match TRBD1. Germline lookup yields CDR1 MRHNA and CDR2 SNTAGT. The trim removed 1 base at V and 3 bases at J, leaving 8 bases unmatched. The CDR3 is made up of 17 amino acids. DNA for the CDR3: TGTGCCAGCAGTGACTTGGACAGGGATCCCCTCAATCAGCCCCAGCATTTT. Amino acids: CASSDLDRDPLNQPQHF.

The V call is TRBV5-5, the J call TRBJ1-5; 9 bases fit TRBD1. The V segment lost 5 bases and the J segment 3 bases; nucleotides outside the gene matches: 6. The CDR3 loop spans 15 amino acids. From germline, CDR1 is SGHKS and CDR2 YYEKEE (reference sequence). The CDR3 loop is CASSVRDRDNQPQHF. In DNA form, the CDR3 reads TGTGCCAGCAGTGTTAGGGACAGGGACAATCAGCCCCAGCATTTT. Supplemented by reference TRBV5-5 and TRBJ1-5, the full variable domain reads DAGVTQSPTHLIKTRGQQVTLRCSPISGHKSVSWYQQVLGQGPQFIFQYYEKEERGRGNFPDRFSARQFPNYSSELNVNALLLGDSALYLCASSVRDRDNQPQHFGDGTRLSIL.

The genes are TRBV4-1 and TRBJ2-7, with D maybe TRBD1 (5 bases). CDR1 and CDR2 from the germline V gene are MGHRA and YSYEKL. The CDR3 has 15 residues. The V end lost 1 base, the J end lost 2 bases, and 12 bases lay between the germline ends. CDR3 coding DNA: TGCGCCAGCAGCCAAGTTAGTCAGGGTCCCTACGAGCAGTACTTC. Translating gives CASSQVSQGPYEQYF.

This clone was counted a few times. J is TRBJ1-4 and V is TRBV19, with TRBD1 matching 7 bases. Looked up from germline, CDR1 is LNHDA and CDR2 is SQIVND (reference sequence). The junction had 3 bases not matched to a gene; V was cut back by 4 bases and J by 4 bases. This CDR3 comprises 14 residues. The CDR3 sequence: CASSTRQGNEKLFF. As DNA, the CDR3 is TGTGCCAGTAGTACCCGACAGGGTAATGAAAAACTGTTTTTT. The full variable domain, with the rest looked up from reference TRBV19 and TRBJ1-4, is DGGITQSPKYLFRKEGQNVTLSCEQNLNHDAMYWYRQDPGQGLRLIYYSQIVNDFQKGDIAEGYSVSREKKESFPLTVTSAQKNPTAFYLCASSTRQGNEKLFFGSGTQLSVL.

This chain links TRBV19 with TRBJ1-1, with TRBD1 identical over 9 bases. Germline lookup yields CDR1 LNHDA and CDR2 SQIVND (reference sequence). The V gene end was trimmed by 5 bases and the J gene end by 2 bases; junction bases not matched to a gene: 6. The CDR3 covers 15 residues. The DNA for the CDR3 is TGTGCCAGTAGTGCGTGGACAGGGGATAACACTGAAGCTTTCTTT. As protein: CASSAWTGDNTEAFF.